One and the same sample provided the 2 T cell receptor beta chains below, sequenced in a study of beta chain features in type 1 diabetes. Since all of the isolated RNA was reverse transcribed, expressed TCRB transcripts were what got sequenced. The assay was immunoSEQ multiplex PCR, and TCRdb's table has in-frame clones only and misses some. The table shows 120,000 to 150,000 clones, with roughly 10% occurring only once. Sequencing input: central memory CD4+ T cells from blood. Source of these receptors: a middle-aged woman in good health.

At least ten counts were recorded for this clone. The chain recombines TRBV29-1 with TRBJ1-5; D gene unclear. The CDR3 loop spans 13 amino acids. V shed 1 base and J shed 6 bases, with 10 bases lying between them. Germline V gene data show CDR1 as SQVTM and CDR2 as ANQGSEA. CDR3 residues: CSVEGAVGQPQHF. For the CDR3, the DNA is TGCAGCGTTGAAGGGGCAGTGGGTCAGCCCCAGCATTTT.

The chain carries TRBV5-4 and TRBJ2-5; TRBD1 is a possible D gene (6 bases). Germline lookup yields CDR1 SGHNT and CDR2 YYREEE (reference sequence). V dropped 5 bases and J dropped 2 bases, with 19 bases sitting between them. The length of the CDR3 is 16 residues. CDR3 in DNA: TGTGCCAGCAGTCGGACCACGAGGGGGAGACAAGAGACCCAGTACTTC. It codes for CASSRTTRGRQETQYF.